These 20 T cell receptor beta chains originate from one sample sequenced in a study of blood T cell repertoires in COVID-19. Data came from immunoSEQ multiplex PCR; TCRdb stores just in-frame clones and leaves some out. This table has over 200,000 clones, 75% to 90% appearing once. The sequenced material came from peripheral blood. The receptors shown here come from a woman aged 70-85 years with active or convalescent COVID-19.

The V gene is TRBV10-1, the J gene TRBJ2-2; 8 positions agree with TRBD1. Germline CDR1 and CDR2: WNHNN and SYGVQD (reference sequence). The length of the CDR3 is 16 residues. V lost 3 bases, J lost 1 base, and 4 bases stayed unmatched. The CDR3 region is CASSDLGTGNTGELFF. The DNA of the CDR3 is TGCGCCAGCAGTGACCTCGGGACAGGGAACACCGGGGAGCTGTTTTTT.

This sequence joins TRBV7-2 and TRBJ1-2; no clear D. CDR1 is SGHTA, CDR2 FQGNSA, per germline. The CDR3 totals 13 residues. The germline V and J ends were trimmed by 5 bases and 9 bases, with 16 bases remaining between them. DNA for the CDR3: TGTGCCAGCAGCCCCCCAGGCAGGCCAAGCTACACCTTC. It specifies CASSPPGRPSYTF.

The rearrangement uses TRBV6-4 and TRBJ1-1; tentatively, D is TRBD1 (5 bases). The germline CDR1 and CDR2 sequences are MRHNA and SNTAGT. V was pared by 6 bases and J by 3 bases, with 11 bases between. The CDR3 runs 13 residues. The chain's CDR3 is CASSREADTEAFF. DNA of the CDR3: TGTGCCAGCAGCAGGGAGGCTGACACTGAAGCTTTCTTT.

The chain recombines TRBV7-2 with TRBJ2-3; D ambiguous. V lost 7 bases and J lost 2, with 4 bases in between. The CDR3 has 11 residues. Germline CDR1 is SGHTA and CDR2 is FQGNSA. In DNA form, the CDR3 reads TGTGCCAGCACACTCACAGATACGCAGTATTTT. Amino acids: CASTLTDTQYF.

This chain connects TRBV6-5 to TRBJ1-6; D not resolved. This CDR3 is built from 15 residues. V lost 0 bases, J lost 11 bases, and 14 bases lay in between. Germline-derived CDR1 and CDR2 are MNHEY and SVGAGI. The CDR3 bases are TGTGCCAGCAGTTACTCGGCCCTGATACAGCCACCCCTCCACTTT. Translated: CASSYSALIQPPLHF.

The chain has TRBV9 and TRBJ2-2; D perhaps matches TRBD2 (5 bases). Germline CDR1 SGDLS, CDR2 YYNGEE. The CDR3 runs 15 residues. Trimming removed 4 bases at V and 4 bases at J, with 14 bases between. This CDR3 reads CASSSPPGVTGELFF. The CDR3 DNA reads as TGTGCCAGCAGCTCCCCCCCCGGGGTCACCGGGGAGCTGTTTTTT.

The rearrangement uses TRBV3-1 (or the pseudogene TRBV3-2) and TRBJ2-1; D may be TRBD1 (6 bases). The CDR3 extends over 14 amino acids. V gave up 4 bases and J gave up 3 bases, with 10 bases separating them. Germline V gene sequence: CDR1 LGHDT, CDR2 YNNKEL (reference sequence). DNA of the CDR3: TGTGCCAGCAGCCCGGGGACAATCTACAATGAGCAGTTCTTC. This gives the protein CASSPGTIYNEQFF.

In its sample, this clone was seen a few times. This chain links TRBV7-9 with TRBJ1-1; 7 nucleotides align to TRBD1. Losses at the gene ends were 4 bases for V and 4 bases for J; bases not matched to a gene: 6. The CDR3 runs to 14 residues. Germline lookup yields CDR1 SEHNR and CDR2 FQNEAQ (reference sequence). In DNA form, the CDR3 reads TGTGCCAGCAGCTCCCCCCGACAGGGCACTGAAGCTTTCTTT. Translation gives CASSSPRQGTEAFF.

The rearrangement joins TRBV7-8 to TRBJ1-5; perhaps TRBD1 as D (6 bases). Germline CDR1 SGHVS, CDR2 FQNEAQ. V lost 6 bases and J lost 3, with 12 bases in between. CDR3 length: 14 residues. This chain's CDR3 is CASRSGVANQPQHF. The CDR3 DNA is TGTGCCAGCAGATCAGGGGTGGCCAATCAGCCCCAGCATTTT.

Regarding this clone: Relative to the germline gene, one junction end is altered; a read error may explain this. J is TRBJ1-6 and V is TRBV6-5; unclear D gene. Germline CDR1 and CDR2: MNHEY and SVGAGI. The CDR3 loop spans 14 amino acids. The CDR3 here is CAGRRSSYNSPLHF. The CDR3 DNA sequence: TGTGCCGGCAGGAGGAGCTCCTATAATTCACCCCTCCACTTT.

This rearrangement joins TRBV27 to TRBJ1-5; 9 bases are a match to TRBD1. CDR3 length equals 15 residues. V lost 6 bases, J lost 10 bases, and 13 bases stayed unmatched. Germline V gives CDR1 MNHEY, CDR2 SMNVEV (reference sequence). CDR3 loop: CASSRTGVRGLPQHF. The CDR3 nucleotides read TGTGCCAGCAGCCGGACAGGGGTAAGAGGTCTCCCCCAGCATTTT.

The CDR3 spells CAWIPLAGGPDTQYF. The CDR3 DNA follows: TGTGCCTGGATACCACTAGCGGGGGGTCCGGATACGCAGTATTTT. The V gene is TRBV30, the J gene TRBJ2-3; 12 bases fit TRBD2. Trimming at V came to 4 bases and at J to 6 bases, leaving 8 bases not matched to a gene. Per germline, CDR1 GTSNPN and CDR2 SVGIG (reference sequence). The CDR3 runs to 15 residues.

The V gene is TRBV18, the J gene TRBJ1-4; D gene ambiguous. Germline V gene sequence: CDR1 KGHSH, CDR2 LQKENI. The ends were cut back, 9 bases at V and 2 bases at J, with 13 bases in the middle. The CDR3 contains 14 residues. The CDR3 DNA is TGTGCCAGTCCAGACTCTTCCACTAATGAAAAACTGTTTTTT. Translating it yields CASPDSSTNEKLFF.

The chain recombines TRBV5-1 with TRBJ2-1; 7 nucleotides match TRBD2. The germline V gene encodes CDR1 SGHRS and CDR2 YFSETQ. V lost 0 bases to trimming and J lost 6 bases; unmatched junction nucleotides: 3. This CDR3 has 14 amino acids. Here the CDR3 DNA reads TGCGCCAGCAGCTTGGTGGGAGGGGTCAATGAGCAGTTCTTC. It is translated as CASSLVGGVNEQFF.

This clone was found a few times. The CDR3: CAISESGQGTSTEAFF. The CDR3 DNA reads TGTGCCATCAGTGAGTCCGGACAGGGGACCAGCACTGAAGCTTTCTTT. The V gene is TRBV10-3, the J gene TRBJ1-1; the match to TRBD1 covers 9 bases. Looked up from germline, CDR1 is ENHRY and CDR2 is SYGVKD. The length of the CDR3 is 16 residues. V lost 0 bases to trimming and J lost 4 bases; unmatched junction nucleotides: 6.

This chain joins TRBV18 and TRBJ2-5; a possible D gene is TRBD2 (5 bases). The V gene's germline CDR1 is KGHSH and CDR2 LQKENI. V gave up 2 bases and J gave up 4 bases, with 11 bases separating them. The CDR3 spans 14 residues. The CDR3 DNA is TGTGCCAGCTCACCAGGGCGGGCGGGAGAGACCCAGTACTTC. Residues: CASSPGRAGETQYF.

The gene calls are TRBV7-2 and TRBJ2-1; 7 bases fit TRBD2. With V trimmed by 6 bases and J by 4 bases, 9 bases remained unmatched. The CDR3 sequence is 15 residues long. Germline lookup yields CDR1 SGHTA and CDR2 FQGNSA. The DNA for the CDR3 is TGTGCCAGCAGGATAGCGGGCTTCTTATACAATGAGCAGTTCTTC. Translation: CASRIAGFLYNEQFF.

The V gene is TRBV5-1, the J gene TRBJ2-1; 9 positions match TRBD2. Losses at the gene ends were 2 bases for V and 5 bases for J; bases not matched to a gene: 2. This CDR3 contains 14 residues. CDR1 is SGHRS and CDR2 is YFSETQ in the germline V gene. The CDR3 sequence is CASSFWTSDNEQFF. In DNA, the CDR3 is TGCGCCAGCAGCTTTTGGACTAGCGACAATGAGCAGTTCTTC.

This clone showed up just a few times. The rearrangement links TRBV19 to TRBJ1-1; D might be TRBD1 (6 bases). The ends were cut back, 5 bases at V and 0 bases at J, with 19 bases in the middle. The CDR3 has 17 residues. Germline V CDR1 and CDR2: LNHDA, SQIVND (reference sequence). CDR3 loop: CASSPRDLRQVNTEAFF. The CDR3 DNA reads as TGTGCCAGTAGTCCTCGAGACCTGAGACAGGTGAACACTGAAGCTTTCTTT.

This clone turned up a few times. V gene TRBV3-1 (or the pseudogene TRBV3-2) combines with J gene TRBJ1-2; TRBD1 matches 7 bases. This CDR3 is built from 15 residues. CDR1 and CDR2 from the germline V gene are LGHDT and YNNKEL (reference sequence). The ends lost 4 bases at V and 4 bases at J; junction bases unmatched: 9. The CDR3 region has the DNA TGTGCCAGCAGCCCCGCCAACAGGGGTGGCTATGGCTACACCTTC. Residues: CASSPANRGGYGYTF.